These 8 T cell receptor beta chains came from one sample sequenced in a study of regulatory T cells in long-lasting Graves disease. The authors built TCR beta libraries using iRepertoire HTBI primers and Arm-PCR of CDR3 regions. TCRdb independently ran MiXCR on the multiplex PCR reads; one entry per CDR3 protein. The data show over 400,000 distinct CDR3 sequences, roughly 15% seen once. Time point in this sample: newly diagnosed GD, antithyroid drugs for less than 3 months. From RNA extracted from PBMCs, the TCR library was made. This sample was shared with a second study, whose subject was T cells in Graves' hyperthyroidism and ophthalmopathy.

The material was peripheral blood mononuclear cells (PBMCs), obtained at new diagnosis, from a patient treated with antithyroid drugs. The origin of the receptors is a woman aged 45-60 years with Graves disease.

This clonotype has just a few counts. V is TRBV11-2 and J is TRBJ2-2; perhaps TRBD2 as D (6 bases). The germline V gene has CDR1 SGHAT and CDR2 FQNNGV. Trimming pared 5 bases from V and 4 bases from J, leaving 20 bases between. The CDR3 runs to 17 residues. The CDR3 DNA is TGTGCCAGCAGCAGAAGGGTGGGGGGATTGGTCACCGGGGAGCTGTTTTTT. Its translation is CASSRRVGGLVTGELFF.

This clonotype was picked up many times. The junction does not match germline at one end; this may be a read error. The J gene is TRBJ2-1, the V gene TRBV5-1; TRBD2 is a possible D gene (5 bases). CDR1 and CDR2 (germline): SGHRS, YFSETQ. This CDR3 has 19 residues. For the CDR3, the DNA is TGTGCCAGCAGCTTAGAGGGTCCCAGAGCGGCAAGCTCCTACAATGAGCAGTTCTTC. Translating it yields CASSLEGPRAASSYNEQFF.

This clonotype was seen many times. The V and J genes are TRBV28 and TRBJ2-1; 7 bases align to TRBD2. The V gene's germline CDR1 is MDHEN and CDR2 SYDVKM. V trimming: 6 bases; J trimming: 3 bases; junction bases outside the gene matches: 8. The CDR3 contains 15 residues. The CDR3 is CASRGVGGGYNEQFF. In nucleotides, the CDR3 is TGTGCCAGCAGGGGGGTAGGCGGGGGCTACAATGAGCAGTTCTTC.

A word on this clonotype: A much larger clone lies one base from this, so it may be a read error. The V and J genes are TRBV7-9 and TRBJ2-1, with 8 bases fitting TRBD2. The V gene end was trimmed by 8 bases and the J gene end by 2 bases; junction bases not matched to a gene: 8. Germline V CDR1 and CDR2: SEHNR, FQNEAQ (reference sequence). This CDR3 is 15 amino acids long. The CDR3 nucleotides read TGTGCCAGCGGGCGTCGGGAGGGCGCCTACAATGAGCAGTTCTTC. It yields the protein CASGRREGAYNEQFF. Full variable domain (remainder filled in from reference TRBV7-9 and TRBJ2-1): DTGVSQNPRHKITKRGQNVTFRCDPISEHNRLYWYRQTLGQGPEFLTYFQNEAQLEKSRLLSDRFSAERPKGSFSTLEIQRTEQGDSAMYLCASGRREGAYNEQFFGPGTRLTVL.

The chain links TRBV18 to TRBJ1-5, with TRBD1 matching over 10 bases. The CDR3 length is 16 residues. Germline assignment: CDR1 KGHSH and CDR2 LQKENI. V shed 2 bases and J 3 bases; nucleotides not matched to a gene: 4. CDR3 in amino acids: CASSPRGQGNNQPQHF. Here the CDR3 DNA reads TGTGCCAGCTCACCAAGGGGACAGGGGAACAATCAGCCCCAGCATTTT. Supplemented by reference TRBV18 and TRBJ1-5, the full variable domain reads NAGVMQNPRHLVRRRGQEARLRCSPMKGHSHVYWYRQLPEEGLKFMVYLQKENIIDESGMPKERFSAEFPKEGPSILRIQQVVRGDSAAYFCASSPRGQGNNQPQHFGDGTRLSIL.

This clonotype was seen at least ten times. The chain couples TRBV28 to TRBJ2-7; D is perhaps TRBD1 (6 bases). Trimming took off 4 bases at V and 5 bases at J, with 18 bases between the two ends. CDR3 length: 15 residues. Per germline, CDR1 MDHEN and CDR2 SYDVKM. The CDR3 loop is CASSSSRKGGDEQYF. The CDR3 DNA reads as TGTGCCAGCAGTTCATCACGAAAAGGGGGAGACGAGCAGTACTTC.

A few counts support this clonotype. This rearrangement joins TRBV19 to TRBJ1-1, with no clear D. V lost 0 bases to trimming and J lost 1 base, with 12 bases between them. Germline assignment: CDR1 LNHDA and CDR2 SQIVND (reference sequence). The CDR3 is made up of 16 amino acids. CDR3 sequence: CASSIESTGPNTEAFF. The CDR3, as DNA: TGTGCCAGTAGTATAGAAAGCACCGGGCCGAACACTGAAGCTTTCTTT.

This clonotype was seen repeatedly, ten times or more. This rearrangement joins TRBV11-3 to TRBJ2-1; 7 bases agree with TRBD2. The CDR3 is 12 amino acids. Germline lookup yields CDR1 SGHNT and CDR2 YENEEA. V lost 0 bases to trimming and J lost 11 bases; unmatched junction nucleotides: 1. Here the CDR3 reads CASSLEGGKQFF. CDR3 sequence (DNA): TGTGCCAGCAGCTTAGAGGGGGGGAAGCAGTTCTTC. Full variable domain (outside the CDR3, taken from reference TRBV11-3 and TRBJ2-1): EAGVVQSPRYKIIEKKQPVAFWCNPISGHNTLYWYLQNLGQGPELLIRYENEEAVDDSQLPKDRFSAERLKGVDSTLKIQPAELGDSAVYLCASSLEGGKQFFGPGTRLTVL.